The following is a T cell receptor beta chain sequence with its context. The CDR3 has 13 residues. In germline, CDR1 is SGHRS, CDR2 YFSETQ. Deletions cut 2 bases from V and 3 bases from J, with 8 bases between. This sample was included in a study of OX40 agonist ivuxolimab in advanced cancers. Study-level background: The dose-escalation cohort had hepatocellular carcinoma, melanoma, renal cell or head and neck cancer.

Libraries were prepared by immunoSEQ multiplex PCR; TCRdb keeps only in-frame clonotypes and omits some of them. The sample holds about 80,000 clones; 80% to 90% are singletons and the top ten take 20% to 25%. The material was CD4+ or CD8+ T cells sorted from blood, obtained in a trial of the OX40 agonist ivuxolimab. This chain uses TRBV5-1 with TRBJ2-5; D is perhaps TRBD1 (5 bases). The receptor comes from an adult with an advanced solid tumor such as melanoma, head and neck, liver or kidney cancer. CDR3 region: CASSLLGEETQYF. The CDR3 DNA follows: TGCGCCAGCAGCTTATTAGGGGAAGAGACCCAGTACTTC.